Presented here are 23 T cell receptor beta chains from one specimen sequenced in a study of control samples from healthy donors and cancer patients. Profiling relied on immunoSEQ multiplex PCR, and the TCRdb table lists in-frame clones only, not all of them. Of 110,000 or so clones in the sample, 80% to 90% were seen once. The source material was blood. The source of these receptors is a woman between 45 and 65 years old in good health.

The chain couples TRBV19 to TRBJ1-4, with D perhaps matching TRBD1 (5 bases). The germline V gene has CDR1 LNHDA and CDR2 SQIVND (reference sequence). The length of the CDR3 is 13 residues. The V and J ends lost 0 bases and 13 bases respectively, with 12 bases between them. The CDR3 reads CASSIDRGLRLFF. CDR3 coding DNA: TGTGCCAGTAGTATAGATCGGGGCCTGCGACTGTTTTTT.

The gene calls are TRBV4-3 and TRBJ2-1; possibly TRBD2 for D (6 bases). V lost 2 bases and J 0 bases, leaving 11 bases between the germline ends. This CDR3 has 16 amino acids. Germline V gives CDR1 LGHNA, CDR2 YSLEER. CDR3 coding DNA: TGCGCCAGCAGCCAAACAGCGGGTCACTCCTACAATGAGCAGTTCTTC. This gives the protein CASSQTAGHSYNEQFF.

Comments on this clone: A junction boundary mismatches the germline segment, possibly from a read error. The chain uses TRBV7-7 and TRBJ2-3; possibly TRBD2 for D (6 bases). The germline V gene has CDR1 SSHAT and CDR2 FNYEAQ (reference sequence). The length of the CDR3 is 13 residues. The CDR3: CASSPGTLDTQYF. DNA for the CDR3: TGTGCTAGCAGCCCCGGGACTTTAGATACGCAGTATTTT.

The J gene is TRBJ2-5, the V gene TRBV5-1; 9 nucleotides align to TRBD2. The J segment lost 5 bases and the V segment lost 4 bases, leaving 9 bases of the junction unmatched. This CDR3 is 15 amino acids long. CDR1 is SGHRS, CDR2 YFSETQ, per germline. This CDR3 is CASSNSGGPGETQYF. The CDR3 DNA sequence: TGCGCCAGCAGCAACAGCGGGGGGCCCGGGGAGACCCAGTACTTC. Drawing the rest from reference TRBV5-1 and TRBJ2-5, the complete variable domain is KAGVTQTPRYLIKTRGQQVTLSCSPISGHRSVSWYQQTPGQGLQFLFEYFSETQRNKGNFPGRFSGRQFSNSRSEMNVSTLELGDSALYLCASSNSGGPGETQYFGPGTRLLVL.

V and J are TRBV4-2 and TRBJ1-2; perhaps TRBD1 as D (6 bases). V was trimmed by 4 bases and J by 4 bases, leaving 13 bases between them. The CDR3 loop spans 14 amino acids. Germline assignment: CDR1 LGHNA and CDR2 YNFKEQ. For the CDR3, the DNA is TGTGCCAGCAGCCTCGACAGGAACGGCTATGGCTACACCTTC. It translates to CASSLDRNGYGYTF.

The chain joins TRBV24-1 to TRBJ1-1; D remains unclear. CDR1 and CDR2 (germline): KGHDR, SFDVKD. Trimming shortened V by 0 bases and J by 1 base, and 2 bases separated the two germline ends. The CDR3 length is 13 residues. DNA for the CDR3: TGTGCCACCAGTGATTTGGAGAACACTGAAGCTTTCTTT. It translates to CATSDLENTEAFF.

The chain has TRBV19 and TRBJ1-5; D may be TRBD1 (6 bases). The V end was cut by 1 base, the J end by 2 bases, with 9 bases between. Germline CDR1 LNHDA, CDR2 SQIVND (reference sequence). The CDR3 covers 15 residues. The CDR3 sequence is CASSIGRGGNQPQHF. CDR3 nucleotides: TGTGCCAGTAGTATAGGCAGGGGTGGCAATCAGCCCCAGCATTTT.

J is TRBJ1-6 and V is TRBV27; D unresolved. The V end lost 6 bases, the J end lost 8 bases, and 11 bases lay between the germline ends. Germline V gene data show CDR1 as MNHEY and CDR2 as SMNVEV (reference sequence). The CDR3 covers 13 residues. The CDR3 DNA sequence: TGTGCCAGCAGGACGGACTACTATTCACCCCTCCACTTT. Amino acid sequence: CASRTDYYSPLHF.

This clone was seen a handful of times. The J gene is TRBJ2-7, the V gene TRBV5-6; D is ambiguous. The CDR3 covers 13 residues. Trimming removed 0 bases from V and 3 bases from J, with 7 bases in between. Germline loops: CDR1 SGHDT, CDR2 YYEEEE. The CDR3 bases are TGTGCCAGCAGCTTGGCACAGAACTACGAGCAGTACTTC. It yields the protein CASSLAQNYEQYF.

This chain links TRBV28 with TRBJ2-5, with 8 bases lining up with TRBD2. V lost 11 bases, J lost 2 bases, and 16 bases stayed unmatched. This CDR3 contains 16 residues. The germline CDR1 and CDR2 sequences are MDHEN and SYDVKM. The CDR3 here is CASTPRRGGWQETQYF. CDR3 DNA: TGTGCCTCGACACCGAGACGGGGGGGCTGGCAAGAGACCCAGTACTTC.

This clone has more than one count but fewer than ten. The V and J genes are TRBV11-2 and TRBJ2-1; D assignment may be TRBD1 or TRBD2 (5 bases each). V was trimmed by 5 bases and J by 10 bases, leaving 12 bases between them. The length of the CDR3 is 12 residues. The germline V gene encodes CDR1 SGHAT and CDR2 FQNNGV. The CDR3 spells CASSPPWGEQFF. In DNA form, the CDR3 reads TGTGCCAGCAGCCCTCCTTGGGGGGAGCAGTTCTTC.

CDR3 sequence reads: CATKSGGGRRGEKLFF. The CDR3 DNA is TGTGCCACGAAGAGTGGGGGGGGACGACGAGGAGAAAAACTGTTTTTT. The chain carries TRBV2 and TRBJ1-4, with TRBD1 as a possible D gene (5 bases). The CDR3 is made up of 16 amino acids. CDR1 is SNHLY and CDR2 is FYNNEI in the germline V gene. Trimming left V 10 bases short and J 8 bases short, with 26 bases between. The full variable domain, with the rest looked up from reference TRBV2 and TRBJ1-4, is EPEVTQTPSHQVTQMGQEVILRCVPISNHLYFYWYRQILGQKVEFLVSFYNNEISEKSEIFDDQFSVERPDGSNFTLKIRSTKLEDSAMYFCATKSGGGRRGEKLFFGSGTQLSVL.

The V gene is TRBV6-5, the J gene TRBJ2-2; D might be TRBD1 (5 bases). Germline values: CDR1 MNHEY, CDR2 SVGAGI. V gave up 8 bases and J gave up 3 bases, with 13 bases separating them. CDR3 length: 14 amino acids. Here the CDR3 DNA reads TGTGCCAGCCAGGGTGTTGGTTACACCGGGGAGCTGTTTTTT. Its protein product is CASQGVGYTGELFF.

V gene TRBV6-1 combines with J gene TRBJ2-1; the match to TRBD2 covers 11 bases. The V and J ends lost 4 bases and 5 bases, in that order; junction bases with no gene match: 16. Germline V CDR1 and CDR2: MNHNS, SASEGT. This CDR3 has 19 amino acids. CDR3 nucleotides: TGTGCCAGCAGTGCAGAGGGCAGGGGGAGACTAGCGGGGAACAATGAGCAGTTCTTC. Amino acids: CASSAEGRGRLAGNNEQFF.

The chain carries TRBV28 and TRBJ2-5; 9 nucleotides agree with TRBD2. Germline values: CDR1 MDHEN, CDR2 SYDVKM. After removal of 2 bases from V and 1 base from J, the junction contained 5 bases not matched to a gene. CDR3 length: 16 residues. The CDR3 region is CASSLGRGGSQETQYF. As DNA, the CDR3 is TGTGCCAGCAGTTTAGGGCGGGGGGGATCCCAAGAGACCCAGTACTTC.

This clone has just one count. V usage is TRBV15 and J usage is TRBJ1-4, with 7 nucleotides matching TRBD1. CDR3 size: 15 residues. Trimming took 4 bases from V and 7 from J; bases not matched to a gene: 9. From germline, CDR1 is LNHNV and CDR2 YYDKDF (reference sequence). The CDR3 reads CATSTDRVNGEKLFF. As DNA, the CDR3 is TGTGCCACCAGCACTGACAGGGTAAACGGTGAAAAACTGTTTTTT.

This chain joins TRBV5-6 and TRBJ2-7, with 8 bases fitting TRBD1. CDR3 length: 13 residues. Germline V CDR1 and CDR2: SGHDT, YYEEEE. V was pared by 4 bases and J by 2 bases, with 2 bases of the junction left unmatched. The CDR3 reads CASSGQGTYEQYF. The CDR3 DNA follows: TGTGCCAGCAGCGGACAGGGAACCTACGAGCAGTACTTC.

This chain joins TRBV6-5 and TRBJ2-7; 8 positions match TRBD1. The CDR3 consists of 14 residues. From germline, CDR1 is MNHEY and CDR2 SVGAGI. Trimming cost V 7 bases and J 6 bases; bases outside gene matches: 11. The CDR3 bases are TGTGCCAGCATCAAGGACAGGGTCTTGGTCGAGCAGTACTTC. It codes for CASIKDRVLVEQYF.

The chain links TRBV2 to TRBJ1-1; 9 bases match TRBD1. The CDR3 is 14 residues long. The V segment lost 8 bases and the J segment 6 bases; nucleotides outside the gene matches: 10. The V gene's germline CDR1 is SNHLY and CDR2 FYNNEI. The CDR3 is CASEGTGLGAEAFF. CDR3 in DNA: TGTGCCAGCGAGGGGACAGGGTTAGGCGCTGAAGCTTTCTTT.

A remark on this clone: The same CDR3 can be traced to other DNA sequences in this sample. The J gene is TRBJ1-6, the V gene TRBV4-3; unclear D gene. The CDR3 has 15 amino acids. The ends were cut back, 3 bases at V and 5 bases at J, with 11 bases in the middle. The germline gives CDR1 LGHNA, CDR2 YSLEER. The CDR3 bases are TGCGCCAGCAGCCAGGATTGGGGAGATAATTCACCCCTCCACTTT. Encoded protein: CASSQDWGDNSPLHF.

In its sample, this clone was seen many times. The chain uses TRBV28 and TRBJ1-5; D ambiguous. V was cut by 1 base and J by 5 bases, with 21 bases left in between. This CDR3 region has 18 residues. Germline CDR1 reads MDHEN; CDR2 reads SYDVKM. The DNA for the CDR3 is TGTGCCAGCAGTTTATCCGCGGGGTTCGGGAGCGTGGATCAGCCCCAGCATTTT. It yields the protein CASSLSAGFGSVDQPQHF.

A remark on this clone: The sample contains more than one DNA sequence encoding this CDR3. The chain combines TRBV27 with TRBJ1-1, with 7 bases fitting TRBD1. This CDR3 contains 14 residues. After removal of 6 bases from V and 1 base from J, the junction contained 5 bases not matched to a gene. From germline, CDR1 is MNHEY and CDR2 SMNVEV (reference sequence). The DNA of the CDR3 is TGTGCCAGCAGCAGACAGGGATCGAACACTGAAGCTTTCTTT. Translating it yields CASSRQGSNTEAFF.

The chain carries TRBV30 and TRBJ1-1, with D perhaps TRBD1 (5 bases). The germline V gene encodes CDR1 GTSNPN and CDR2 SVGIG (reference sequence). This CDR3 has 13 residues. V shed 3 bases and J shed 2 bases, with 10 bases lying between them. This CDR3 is CAWRGGFNTEAFF. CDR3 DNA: TGTGCCTGGAGGGGGGGGTTTAACACTGAAGCTTTCTTT.